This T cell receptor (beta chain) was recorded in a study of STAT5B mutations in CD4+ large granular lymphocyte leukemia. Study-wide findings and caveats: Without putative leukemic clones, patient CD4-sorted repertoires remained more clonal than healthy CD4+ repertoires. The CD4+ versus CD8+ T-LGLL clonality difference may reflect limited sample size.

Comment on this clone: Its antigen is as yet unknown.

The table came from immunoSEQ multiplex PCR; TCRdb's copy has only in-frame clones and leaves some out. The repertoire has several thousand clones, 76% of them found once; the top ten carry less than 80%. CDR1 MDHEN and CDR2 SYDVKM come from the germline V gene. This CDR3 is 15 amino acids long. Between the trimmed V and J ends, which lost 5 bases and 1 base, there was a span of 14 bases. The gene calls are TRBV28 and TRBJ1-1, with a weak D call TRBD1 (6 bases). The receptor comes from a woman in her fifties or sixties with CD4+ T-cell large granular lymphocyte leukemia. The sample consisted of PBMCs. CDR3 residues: CASSALGTKNTEAFF. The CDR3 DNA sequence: TGTGCCAGCAGTGCCCTGGGGACAAAGAACACTGAAGCTTTCTTT.